A single sample is the source of the 31 T cell receptor beta chains below, sequenced in a study of cytomegalovirus exposure and HLA in healthy donors. PCR involved 60 Vbeta and 13 Jbeta primers. TCRdb's table, derived via immunoSEQ multiplex PCR, lists solely in-frame clones and lacks some. The sample yields approximately 100,000 clones, roughly 69% seen once. Sequencing was carried out using PBMCs. These TCRs come from a man aged 25 to 40 in good health and CMV-seropositive.

The chain links TRBV5-1 to TRBJ1-1; D is uncertain. V gave up 4 bases and J gave up 0 bases, with 7 bases separating them. Looked up from germline, CDR1 is SGHRS and CDR2 is YFSETQ. The CDR3 spans 13 residues. DNA for the CDR3: TGCGCCAGCAGCGCAGGTATGAACACTGAAGCTTTCTTT. As protein: CASSAGMNTEAFF.

V is TRBV11-2 and J is TRBJ2-4; no firm D call. The CDR3 extends over 11 amino acids. Per the germline V gene, CDR1 is SGHAT and CDR2 is FQNNGV. V lost 0 bases to trimming and J lost 10 bases, with 4 bases between them. The CDR3, as DNA: TGTGCCAGCAGCTTAGATCCGATTCAGTACTTC. Protein product: CASSLDPIQYF.

This clone was seen a few times. The chain has TRBV4-2 and TRBJ2-1; 7 nucleotides match TRBD2. V dropped 2 bases and J dropped 8; count of bases not matched to a gene: 12. This CDR3 has 16 residues. Looked up from germline, CDR1 is LGHNA and CDR2 is YNFKEQ. The CDR3 nucleotides are TGTGCCAGCAGCCAACTTCTTGGCGGGGGAAAGCATGAGCAGTTCTTC. Translating it yields CASSQLLGGGKHEQFF.

This clone occurred once. This rearrangement joins TRBV11-3 to TRBJ2-2; 7 bases agree with TRBD2. Trimming removed 5 bases from V and 6 bases from J; junction bases left unmatched: 9. This CDR3 region has 15 residues. The germline V gene encodes CDR1 SGHNT and CDR2 YENEEA. The DNA of the CDR3 is TGTGCCAGCAGCCGTGGACTAGATGGGGCCGGGGAGCTGTTTTTT. Translating gives CASSRGLDGAGELFF.

The CDR3 region has the DNA TGTGCCTGGAGTGCAGCGAACGAGCAGTACTTC. This codes for CAWSAANEQYF. The chain uses TRBV30 and TRBJ2-7; no firm D call. Germline CDR1 GTSNPN, CDR2 SVGIG (reference sequence). CDR3 length: 11 amino acids. V was clipped by 1 base and J by 5 bases, with 6 bases between them.

The chain is built from TRBV7-2 and TRBJ2-5; TRBD1 aligns across 8 bases. Per germline, CDR1 SGHTA and CDR2 FQGNSA. V was clipped by 7 bases and J by 4 bases; unmatched bases: 8. The CDR3 spans 14 residues. In nucleotides, the CDR3 is TGTGCCAGCACTCGGCTAGGGACAGGAGAGACCCAGTACTTC. This gives the protein CASTRLGTGETQYF.

This clone turned up a few times. The rearrangement links TRBV6-1 to TRBJ1-1; possible D gene TRBD1, 6 bases. Germline loops: CDR1 MNHNS, CDR2 SASEGT. Trimming left V 8 bases short and J 0 bases short, with 13 bases between. The CDR3 extends over 14 amino acids. In nucleotides, the CDR3 is TGTGCCAGCCGTAACAGGGTAATGAACACTGAAGCTTTCTTT. This encodes CASRNRVMNTEAFF.

This clone appeared a few times. The J gene is TRBJ2-5, the V gene TRBV7-6, with D tentatively TRBD2 (7 bases). The V end was cut by 1 base, the J end by 1 base, with 13 bases between. The CDR3 covers 16 residues. Per germline, CDR1 SGHVS and CDR2 FNYEAQ. DNA for the CDR3: TGTGCCAGCAGCTTAGGTCTCGCGGGGGCCCAAGAGACCCAGTACTTC. Translating gives CASSLGLAGAQETQYF.

This chain connects TRBV2 to TRBJ1-5, with D possibly matching TRBD1 (5 bases). Germline V gives CDR1 SNHLY, CDR2 FYNNEI. The CDR3 runs to 14 residues. V was pared by 3 bases and J by 5 bases, with 11 bases between. DNA for the CDR3: TGTGCCAGCAGTGAGCAGGGAATGTATCAGCCCCAGCATTTT. Its protein is CASSEQGMYQPQHF.

The V and J genes are TRBV13 and TRBJ2-7, with D unresolved. The CDR3 consists of 11 residues. Germline V gives CDR1 PRHDT, CDR2 FYEKMQ (reference sequence). Trimming shortened V by 5 bases and J by 8 bases, and 10 bases separated the two germline ends. CDR3 in DNA: TGTGCCAGCAGCGTTTCTTCCCAGCAGTACTTC. Amino acids: CASSVSSQQYF.

The CDR3 DNA reads TGCAGCGTTGAGCTCGGGGGTGGCTACACCTTC. Encoded protein: CSVELGGGYTF. The chain has TRBV29-1 and TRBJ1-2; D is possibly TRBD1 (5 bases). CDR1 SQVTM and CDR2 ANQGSEA come from the germline V gene. With 3 bases removed from V and 7 bases from J, the gap between germline ends came to 9 bases. This CDR3 comprises 11 residues.

The chain's CDR3 is CASSPLSGQETQYF. The CDR3, as DNA: TGTGCCAGCTCACCCTTGAGTGGCCAAGAGACCCAGTACTTC. J is TRBJ2-5 and V is TRBV18; D is uncertain. Between the trimmed V and J ends, which lost 3 bases and 1 base, there was a span of 9 bases. Germline-derived CDR1 and CDR2 are KGHSH and LQKENI. The CDR3 runs 14 residues.

The chain carries TRBV19 and TRBJ1-2; 9 bases are a match to TRBD1. In germline, CDR1 is LNHDA, CDR2 SQIVND (reference sequence). Losses at the gene ends were 4 bases for V and 2 bases for J; bases not matched to a gene: 5. This CDR3 contains 15 residues. CDR3 amino acids: CASSTLDRGNYGYTF. DNA of the CDR3: TGTGCCAGTAGTACCCTAGACAGGGGGAACTATGGCTACACCTTC.

This clone was found a few times. V gene TRBV5-1 combines with J gene TRBJ2-7; 8 bases are shared with TRBD1. V shed 2 bases and J 3 bases; nucleotides not matched to a gene: 1. This CDR3 has 13 amino acids. CDR1 is SGHRS and CDR2 is YFSETQ in the germline V gene. The CDR3 here is CASSFGTGYEQYF. CDR3 in DNA: TGCGCCAGCAGCTTTGGGACAGGCTACGAGCAGTACTTC.

CDR3 coding DNA: TGTGCCAGCTCACCACCGGAACTAGCGGGGGGGACCAATGAGCAGTTCTTC. Protein product: CASSPPELAGGTNEQFF. The chain couples TRBV18 to TRBJ2-1; 13 nucleotides match TRBD2. Germline V CDR1 and CDR2: KGHSH, LQKENI. This CDR3 region has 17 residues. V was pared by 0 bases and J by 6 bases, with 5 bases of the junction left unmatched. Using reference TRBV18 and TRBJ2-1 for the parts outside the CDR3, the full variable domain is NAGVMQNPRHLVRRRGQEARLRCSPMKGHSHVYWYRQLPEEGLKFMVYLQKENIIDESGMPKERFSAEFPKEGPSILRIQQVVRGDSAAYFCASSPPELAGGTNEQFFGPGTRLTVL.

This clone was seen a few times. V and J are TRBV5-1 and TRBJ1-1; D is uncertain. The V end was cut by 0 bases, the J end by 4 bases, with 7 bases between. The CDR3 sequence is 13 residues long. The germline V gene encodes CDR1 SGHRS and CDR2 YFSETQ. CDR3 nucleotide sequence: TGCGCCAGCAGCTTGGCCGAGGGCACTGAAGCTTTCTTT. Translation gives CASSLAEGTEAFF.

The table lists this clone with a few counts. J is TRBJ1-5 and V is TRBV9; D is perhaps TRBD1 (6 bases). V lost 0 bases and J lost 6, with 13 bases in between. CDR1 is SGDLS, CDR2 YYNGEE, per germline. The CDR3 totals 15 residues. In nucleotides, the CDR3 is TGTGCCAGCAGCGTAGGGGGGGGCGGCGGTCAGCCCCAGCATTTT. This translates into CASSVGGGGGQPQHF.

The chain couples TRBV5-4 to TRBJ2-7, with 10 bases that match TRBD2. After removal of 5 bases from V and 2 bases from J, the junction contained 13 bases not matched to a gene. CDR3 length: 17 residues. Germline V gene lookup returns CDR1 SGHNT and CDR2 YYREEE (reference sequence). The CDR3 nucleotides read TGTGCCAGCAGTTACTTTCCCAGCGGGGGGGCCCCCTACGAGCAGTACTTC. Encoded protein: CASSYFPSGGAPYEQYF.

Remarks on this clone: The sample contains more than one DNA sequence encoding this CDR3. This sequence joins TRBV19 and TRBJ1-2; D is possibly TRBD1 (5 bases). V lost 6 bases, J lost 6 bases, and 20 bases lay in between. CDR3 length: 15 amino acids. The germline V gene has CDR1 LNHDA and CDR2 SQIVND (reference sequence). CDR3 bases: TGTGCCAGTAGAGGGGCAGGACGTTGGGCAAATGGCTACACCTTC. Protein product: CASRGAGRWANGYTF.

This clone was seen more than once but under ten times. The chain employs TRBV29-1 and TRBJ2-1; TRBD1 might be the D (6 bases). CDR3 length equals 12 residues. Trimming removed 6 bases from V and 5 bases from J, with 11 bases in between. The V gene's germline CDR1 is SQVTM and CDR2 ANQGSEA. CDR3 loop: CSVGDIDNEQFF. The CDR3 nucleotides are TGCAGCGTAGGGGACATCGACAATGAGCAGTTCTTC.

V and J are TRBV9 and TRBJ1-6, with 9 nucleotides matching TRBD1. Looked up from germline, CDR1 is SGDLS and CDR2 is YYNGEE. The CDR3 extends over 15 amino acids. The ends lost 3 bases at V and 8 bases at J; junction bases unmatched: 6. CDR3 loop: CASSDGTGSYSPLHF. CDR3 coding DNA: TGTGCCAGCAGCGATGGGACAGGGTCTTATTCACCCCTCCACTTT.

The chain is built from TRBV19 and TRBJ1-3, with 7 bases aligning to TRBD1. This CDR3 is built from 14 residues. Germline CDR1 reads LNHDA; CDR2 reads SQIVND (reference sequence). Trimming removed 6 bases from V and 7 bases from J; junction bases left unmatched: 9. This chain's CDR3 is CASSLTGLSNTIYF. In DNA, the CDR3 is TGTGCCAGTAGCTTGACAGGGTTGAGTAACACCATATATTTT.

This clone was detected a few times. Other nucleotide sequences from this sample produce the same CDR3. V and J are TRBV6-6 and TRBJ1-1, with a tentative D call TRBD1 (6 bases). Trimming pared 0 bases from V and 5 bases from J, leaving 7 bases between. Germline loops: CDR1 MNHNY, CDR2 SVGAGI (reference sequence). The CDR3 loop spans 13 amino acids. Here the CDR3 reads CASSYSGGTEAFF. The CDR3, as DNA: TGTGCCAGCAGTTACTCAGGGGGAACTGAAGCTTTCTTT.

About this clone: The sample has other DNA sequences that encode this CDR3 too. The chain combines TRBV2 with TRBJ2-7; tentatively, D is TRBD2 (5 bases). Looked up from germline, CDR1 is SNHLY and CDR2 is FYNNEI. This CDR3 contains 11 residues. This CDR3 reads CEQRAAYEQYF. Written as DNA, the CDR3 is TGTGAGCAGAGGGCGGCATACGAGCAGTACTTC.

J is TRBJ2-7 and V is TRBV23-1; 15 bases fit TRBD2. TRBV23-1 is filed as an ORF, its function uncertain. There are 21 residues in the CDR3. V lost 4 bases to trimming and J lost 2 bases; unmatched junction nucleotides: 18. CDR3 DNA: TGCGCCAGCAGTCCCCACCCGGGACTAGCGGGGGGAGGAGGTCTGCCCTACGAGCAGTACTTC. Protein sequence: CASSPHPGLAGGGGLPYEQYF.

The chain is built from TRBV11-2 and TRBJ2-5, with 7 bases aligning to TRBD2. The CDR3 loop spans 15 amino acids. Trimming removed 3 bases from V and 3 bases from J; junction bases left unmatched: 7. CDR1 is SGHAT and CDR2 is FQNNGV in the germline V gene. CDR3 nucleotide sequence: TGTGCCAGCAGCTTGGTGGCGGGAGTGGAAGAGACCCAGTACTTC. This translates into CASSLVAGVEETQYF.

This clone turned up a few times. This rearrangement joins TRBV19 to TRBJ1-1; 8 positions match TRBD1. Germline V gene sequence: CDR1 LNHDA, CDR2 SQIVND (reference sequence). J lost 5 bases, V lost 7 bases, and 6 bases had no gene match. CDR3 size: 13 residues. Here the CDR3 reads CASTLRGRTEAFF. The CDR3 DNA sequence: TGTGCCAGTACCCTCAGGGGGCGAACTGAAGCTTTCTTT.

The gene calls are TRBV6-5 and TRBJ2-3; D call uncertain. Germline CDR1 is MNHEY and CDR2 is SVGAGI. Trimming removed 10 bases from V and 1 base from J, with 12 bases in between. The CDR3 covers 13 residues. The chain's CDR3 is CATLSPGTDTQYF. The CDR3 nucleotides read TGTGCCACCCTGTCCCCTGGCACAGATACGCAGTATTTT.

This clone was seen only once. This chain connects TRBV2 to TRBJ2-5, with TRBD1 matching 10 bases. The DNA end is a closer match to TRBJ2-7, so the J assignment may be wrong. This CDR3 is built from 15 residues. Germline V gene sequence: CDR1 SNHLY, CDR2 FYNNEI. CDR3 bases: TGTGCCAGCAGTGAATTCGGGACAGGGGTCTACGAGCAGTACTTC. Protein product: CASSEFGTGVYEQYF.

This clone was observed a handful of times. V and J are TRBV14 and TRBJ1-6, with D unresolved. The germline CDR1 and CDR2 sequences are SGHDN and FVKESK. Between the trimmed V and J ends, which lost 4 bases and 6 bases, there was a span of 13 bases. This CDR3 is built from 15 residues. Here the CDR3 DNA reads TGTGCCAGCAGCCTGATGATCCGGGGTAATTCACCCCTCCACTTT. This translates into CASSLMIRGNSPLHF. Supplemented by reference TRBV14 and TRBJ1-6, the full variable domain reads EAGVTQFPSHSVIEKGQTVTLRCDPISGHDNLYWYRRVMGKEIKFLLHFVKESKQDESGMPNNRFLAERTGGTYSTLKVQPAELEDSGVYFCASSLMIRGNSPLHFGNGTRLTVT.

The chain employs TRBV27 and TRBJ2-1; 7 bases match TRBD1. From germline, CDR1 is MNHEY and CDR2 SMNVEV (reference sequence). The CDR3 is 12 amino acids. J was trimmed by 7 bases and V by 11 bases; bases with no gene match: 8. The CDR3: CASGTAFNEQFF. The DNA for the CDR3 is TGTGCCTCCGGGACAGCCTTTAATGAGCAGTTCTTC.